This is a list of T cell receptor beta chains from one sample in a study of identical twins' blood T cells. TCRdb reprocessed the 5' RACE reads with MiXCR, giving one entry per CDR3 protein. The table shows roughly 340,000 distinct CDR3 sequences, with over 25% occurring only once. Specimen: PBMCs. The receptors originated from a woman between 18 and 55 years old in good health. CDR3s include the opening cysteine and the closing phenylalanine or tryptophan. The D gene is left open where the match is weak. Only part of the rows carry a size: once, few, many, or a class if the clone is expanded.

j_call v_call d_call clone_size cdr3_nt cdr3_aa
TRBJ2-3 TRBV12-5 NA NA TGTGCTAGTGGTTTGGGACAGCCTACAGATACGCAGTATTTT CASGLGQPTDTQYF
TRBJ1-1 TRBV11-1 NA few TGTGCCAGCAGCCCACTAGGCCGTAACACTGAAGCTTTCTTT CASSPLGRNTEAFF
TRBJ1-2 TRBV29-1 NA few TGCAGCGTTCTCCAATTTAACTATGGCTACACCTTC CSVLQFNYGYTF
TRBJ1-2 TRBV10-2 TRBD1 NA TGCGCCGGCAGTGAGTCGGGGACAGGGGATACCTATGGCTACACCTTC CAGSESGTGDTYGYTF
TRBJ2-1 TRBV20-1 TRBD2 NA TGCAGTGCTAGAGTGGGACTAAGCGGGAGCTACAATGAGCAGTTCTTC CSARVGLSGSYNEQFF
TRBJ2-1 TRBV11-2 NA NA TGTGCCAGCAGCGCTACGGTTTACAATGAGCAGTTCTTC CASSATVYNEQFF
TRBJ2-1 TRBV5-1 NA NA TGCGCCAGCAGCTTGGTACCAGCTAGCCCCTACAATGAGCAGTTCTTC CASSLVPASPYNEQFF
TRBJ2-5 TRBV21-1 NA NA TGTGCCAGCAGCACCCTAGCGGGAGTGGTAAAGACCCAGTACTTC CASSTLAGVVKTQYF
TRBJ1-2 TRBV6-1 NA NA TGTGCCAGCAGTGACCCGGGCAGGATGAGTGGCTACACCTTC CASSDPGRMSGYTF
TRBJ2-5 TRBV4-2 NA few TGTGCCAGCAGCCAAGTGAGGGGATCCGAGACCCAGTACTTC CASSQVRGSETQYF
TRBJ1-5 TRBV6-2/TRBV6-3 NA few TGTGCCAGCTCTGGGTATGGCAATCAGCCCCAGCATTTT CASSGYGNQPQHF
TRBJ2-3 TRBV12-3/TRBV12-4 TRBD2 many TGTGCCACCCGAGGCGGGAGGGGGGCAGATACGCAGTATTTT CATRGGRGADTQYF
TRBJ2-2 TRBV2 NA NA TGTGCCATCCCACCCCAGGCAGGGGTACCCGGGGAGCTGTTTTTT CAIPPQAGVPGELFF
TRBJ1-4 TRBV4-3 TRBD1 NA TGCGCCAGCAGCCAAGATATATCGGGGACAGAGGAAAAACTGTTTTTT CASSQDISGTEEKLFF
TRBJ1-2 TRBV5-6 TRBD1 few TGTGCCAGCAGCTTGAAGTCATGGACAGGTCATGGCTACACCTTC CASSLKSWTGHGYTF
TRBJ1-1 TRBV10-3 NA few TGTGCCATCAGTGAGGCCGCTGAAGCTTTCTTT CAISEAAEAFF
TRBJ1-2 TRBV29-1 NA few TGCAGCGTTTCGAAGGTCGAGGACAGCGCATCAGGCTACACCTTC CSVSKVEDSASGYTF
TRBJ2-7 TRBV11-1 NA NA TGTGCCAGCAGCTTAGCCTCAGGGGTCTCCTACGAGCAGTACTTC CASSLASGVSYEQYF
TRBJ2-1 TRBV20-1 TRBD2 many TGCAGTGCTGCGGGACTAGCGGGGGGTCCTTACAATGAGCAGTTCTTC CSAAGLAGGPYNEQFF
TRBJ1-3 TRBV5-1 NA few TGCGCCAGCAGCTTGGCCAATCTCGAAAACACCATATATTTT CASSLANLENTIYF
TRBJ1-1 TRBV7-9 NA NA TGTGCCAGCGTCGTAAATGAGGGCGTGAACACTGAAGCTTTCTTT CASVVNEGVNTEAFF
TRBJ2-3 TRBV5-5 TRBD2 NA TGTGCCAGCAGCCCGCACCCTAGCGGGAGGTCAGATACGCAGTATTTT CASSPHPSGRSDTQYF
TRBJ2-6 TRBV12-5 NA NA TGTGCTAGTGGTTTGTGGGGACCTGGGGCCAACGTCCTGACTTTC CASGLWGPGANVLTF
TRBJ1-5 TRBV14 NA few TGTGCCAGCAGCCAGGATGAACAGGGCCCCCAGCATTTT CASSQDEQGPQHF
TRBJ1-2 TRBV20-1 NA many TGCAGTGCGGAATGGGCTGGCTATGGCTACACCTTC CSAEWAGYGYTF
TRBJ2-1 TRBV5-1 NA many TGCGCCAGCAGCTTGGCCTCAGGGAGCTCCTACAATGAGCAGTTCTTC CASSLASGSSYNEQFF
TRBJ1-1 TRBV28 TRBD1 few TGTGCCAGCAGTTTATTCCAGGGGGCAATGACTGAAGCTTTCTTT CASSLFQGAMTEAFF
TRBJ2-1 TRBV20-1 NA NA TGCAGTGGGGGTGGCGGGCGCAACAATGAGCAGTTCTTC CSGGGGRNNEQFF
TRBJ2-2 TRBV14 NA NA TGTGCCAGCAGCCAAGGGATAGGACGGAACACCGGGGAGCTGTTTTTT CASSQGIGRNTGELFF
TRBJ1-4 TRBV5-1 NA NA TGCGCCAGCACCACAGACAGCCCATTTGAAAAACTGTTTTTT CASTTDSPFEKLFF
TRBJ2-2 TRBV12-3/TRBV12-4 NA once TGTGCCAGCAGTCCCTCATTAACCGGGGAGCTGTTTTTT CASSPSLTGELFF